One T cell receptor beta chain is described in this entry. The antigen this receptor binds is unknown. Base qualities are missing; no much larger clone stands one base away. The immunoSEQ Assay, a bias-controlled multiplex PCR, was used to amplify TCRbeta CDR3 regions from genomic DNA. The study's own analysis went as follows. Within the assay, amplification of reference gene primers was used to estimate how many nucleated cells each sample contained. Sequence reads were collapsed and filtered to measure the absolute abundance of every unique TCRbeta CDR3 rearrangement. For each sample, productive Simpson clonality was calculated as the square root of Simpson's diversity index over productive rearrangements. In its TCRdb copy, this immuneACCESS table keeps in-frame sequences only and misses some clones. Where compared with another copy, unresolved V genes explain less than half of these, and the others have no known cause. The D gene and trimming were derived from the DNA, and the V and J assignments and clone size from that table. The sample yields some 150,000 clones; 80% to 90% were counted once. About 39% of the sample goes to the ten largest clones.

Collaborating institutions collected whole blood in K2EDTA tubes following their own protocols. For TCRbeta analysis, collaborator samples were shipped as frozen whole blood, as isolated PBMCs, or as DNA extracted from either sample type. Trimming takes 5 bases from V and 8 bases from J, and the germline ends sit 18 bases apart. The germline V gene provides CDR1 MNHEY and CDR2 SVGAGI. Inclusive of the bounding cysteine and phenylalanine, the CDR3 is 14 residues long. Solely the CDR3 DNA is kept, with 42 bases framed from the first base. These data originate in a study of blood T cell repertoires in COVID-19 (TCRdb year 2020). With respect to the entire study: Samples from collaborators originated in the United States, Italy and Spain and spanned both the acute and convalescent phases of COVID-19. The prospective study material was composed of cDNA or gDNA derived from T cells, B-cell-depleted T cells, or PBMCs. Subjects who had been exposed to COVID-19, were actively infected with it, or had recovered from it provided the deeply sampled blood TCRbeta repertoires that made up the dataset. The repertoires were made available in a free public database intended to serve as a resource for research on the immune response to SARS-CoV-2. The samples were drawn from the first 160 participants of the ongoing ImmuneRACE study and from over a thousand subjects provided by 6 global collaborators. Sample metadata almost always included a de-identified subject ID, COVID-19 status, age in years and sex. Where available, HLA class I and class II types were taken from metadata supplied by the sample provider and were not determined by assay-based typing.

The investigation overall reported the following: The quantity of clinical and demographic metadata differed by source and by participant and was supplied without curation.

The chain is made from TRBV6-5 and TRBJ1-2; the D gene is perhaps TRBD1, on 5 matching bases. The material sequenced was peripheral blood. This sequence was found in a human donor in a cohort sampled during active COVID-19. The sequenced DNA is TGTGCCAGCAGTCCTCAGGGTCCTGGGTGGGGCTACACCTTC. This codes for CASSPQGPGWGYTF.